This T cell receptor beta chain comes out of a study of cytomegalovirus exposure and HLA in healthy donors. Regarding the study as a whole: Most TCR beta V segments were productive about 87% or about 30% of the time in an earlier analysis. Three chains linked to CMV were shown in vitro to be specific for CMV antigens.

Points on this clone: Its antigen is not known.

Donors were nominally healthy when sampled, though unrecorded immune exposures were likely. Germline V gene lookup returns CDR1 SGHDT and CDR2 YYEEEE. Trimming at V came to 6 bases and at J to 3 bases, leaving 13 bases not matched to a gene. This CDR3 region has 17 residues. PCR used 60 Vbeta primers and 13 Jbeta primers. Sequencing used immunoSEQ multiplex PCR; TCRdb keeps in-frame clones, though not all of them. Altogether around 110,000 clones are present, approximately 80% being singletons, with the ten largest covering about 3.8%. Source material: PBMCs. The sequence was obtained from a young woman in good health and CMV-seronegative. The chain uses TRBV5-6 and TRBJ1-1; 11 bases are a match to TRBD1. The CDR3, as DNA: TGTGCCAGCACTTTCCGGGACAGGGGGAGTTGGGACACTGAAGCTTTCTTT. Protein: CASTFRDRGSWDTEAFF.